The 31 T cell receptor beta chains reported below all come from one sample, sequenced in a study of cytomegalovirus exposure and HLA in healthy donors. PCR primers comprised 60 Vbeta and 13 Jbeta primers. The protocol was immunoSEQ multiplex PCR, while the TCRdb copy is restricted to in-frame clones and leaves out a portion. Found here are about 190,000 clones, about 89% of them singletons; the top ten hold roughly 1.3%. The specimen sequenced was PBMCs. Receptor source: a man aged 25 to 45 in good health and CMV-seronegative.

This chain links TRBV6-5 with TRBJ2-5, with TRBD1 identical over 12 bases. V lost 2 bases, J lost 7 bases, and 5 bases stayed unmatched. The V gene's germline CDR1 is MNHEY and CDR2 SVGAGI. The CDR3 loop spans 15 amino acids. This CDR3 is CASSYGDRGRGTQYF. The CDR3 DNA follows: TGTGCCAGCAGTTACGGGGACAGGGGGCGAGGGACCCAGTACTTC.

The chain joins TRBV28 to TRBJ1-2; possible D gene TRBD1, 5 bases. This CDR3 is 13 amino acids long. The ends were cut back, 3 bases at V and 6 bases at J, with 11 bases in the middle. Germline V lookup: CDR1 MDHEN, CDR2 SYDVKM. CDR3 bases: TGTGCCAGCAGTTTGTCCAGGGCCCATGGCTACACCTTC. Its translation: CASSLSRAHGYTF.

This clone was picked up one time. V is TRBV19 and J is TRBJ1-1; weak D call: TRBD1 (6 bases). CDR1 and CDR2 from the germline V gene are LNHDA and SQIVND (reference sequence). V gave up 3 bases and J gave up 7 bases, with 18 bases separating them. This CDR3 is 15 amino acids long. The DNA of the CDR3 is TGTGCCAGTAGTATGAGGCAGGGGAGGGTTGATGAAGCTTTCTTT. Translating it yields CASSMRQGRVDEAFF.

The chain joins TRBV27 to TRBJ1-4, with 10 bases aligning to TRBD1. The CDR3 sequence is 14 residues long. V dropped 6 bases and J dropped 8; count of bases not matched to a gene: 6. Per germline, CDR1 MNHEY and CDR2 SMNVEV (reference sequence). CDR3 bases: TGTGCCAGCAGGACCCGGGACAGGGGAGAAAAACTGTTTTTT. This encodes CASRTRDRGEKLFF.

The V call is TRBV7-2, the J call TRBJ2-2; a weak D match, TRBD2 (5 bases). This CDR3 spans 16 amino acids. Germline loops: CDR1 SGHTA, CDR2 FQGNSA. V was pared by 1 base and J by 4 bases, with 13 bases between. Here the CDR3 reads CASSLGGLASTGELFF. The CDR3 DNA follows: TGTGCCAGCAGCTTAGGCGGGCTAGCTAGCACCGGGGAGCTGTTTTTT.

The rearrangement links TRBV29-1 to TRBJ1-3, with a tentative D call TRBD1 (5 bases). The CDR3 length is 14 residues. Trimming pared 4 bases from V and 0 bases from J, leaving 10 bases between. Germline CDR1 is SQVTM and CDR2 is ANQGSEA. The CDR3 loop is CSVAGGISGNTIYF. DNA of the CDR3: TGCAGCGTTGCGGGGGGGATCTCTGGAAACACCATATATTTT.

This sequence joins TRBV7-6 and TRBJ2-7; 7 nucleotides align to TRBD2. The CDR3 extends over 13 amino acids. J lost 1 base, V lost 7 bases, and 4 bases had no gene match. Germline CDR1 reads SGHVS; CDR2 reads FNYEAQ. CDR3 protein: CASTSGKSYEQYF. The CDR3 DNA reads TGTGCCAGCACGAGCGGGAAGTCCTACGAGCAGTACTTC.

This chain uses TRBV11-2 with TRBJ2-7, with D hard to call. The V and J ends lost 1 base and 2 bases respectively, with 12 bases between them. The germline V gene has CDR1 SGHAT and CDR2 FQNNGV. The CDR3 sequence is 15 residues long. The CDR3 region has the DNA TGTGCCAGCAGCTTAGCTCTGTCGGGTCCCTACGAGCAGTACTTC. This sequence encodes CASSLALSGPYEQYF. The whole variable domain, filled in from reference TRBV11-2 and TRBJ2-7, reads EAGVAQSPRYKIIEKRQSVAFWCNPISGHATLYWYQQILGQGPKLLIQFQNNGVVDDSQLPKDRFSAERLKGVDSTLKIQPAKLEDSAVYLCASSLALSGPYEQYFGPGTRLTVT.

This clone was counted a few times. The rearrangement links TRBV4-1 to TRBJ2-7, with D possibly TRBD2 on 6 matching bases. The CDR3 totals 11 residues. Deletions cut 6 bases from V and 5 bases from J, with 8 bases between. The V gene's germline CDR1 is MGHRA and CDR2 YSYEKL. The CDR3 DNA is TGCGCCAGCAGTTGGGGGGACGAGCAGTACTTC. It specifies CASSWGDEQYF.

The chain recombines TRBV19 with TRBJ2-7, with TRBD1 identical over 8 bases. CDR1 LNHDA and CDR2 SQIVND come from the germline V gene (reference sequence). V lost 9 bases, J lost 4 bases, and 8 bases stayed unmatched. The CDR3 spans 13 residues. CDR3 region: CASQPGQDYEQYF. The DNA for the CDR3 is TGTGCCAGCCAACCGGGACAGGATTACGAGCAGTACTTC.

The chain couples TRBV7-9 to TRBJ2-1, with 8 bases lining up with TRBD2. Germline V gene lookup returns CDR1 SEHNR and CDR2 FQNEAQ (reference sequence). V lost 8 bases, J lost 5 bases, and 8 bases stayed unmatched. This CDR3 is built from 14 residues. DNA of the CDR3: TGTGCCAGCGGCAGCGGGAGTGTCCACAATGAGCAGTTCTTC. Translated: CASGSGSVHNEQFF.

The V call is TRBV5-1, the J call TRBJ1-2; 8 nucleotides align to TRBD1. V gave up 4 bases and J gave up 7 bases; unmatched junction bases: 9. CDR1 is SGHRS, CDR2 YFSETQ, per germline. The CDR3 consists of 14 residues. The CDR3 region is CASSPHRTGLGYTF. CDR3 DNA: TGCGCCAGCAGCCCGCATCGGACAGGGCTTGGCTACACCTTC.

The chain links TRBV2 to TRBJ2-7, with TRBD1 as a possible D gene (5 bases). V lost 6 bases to trimming and J lost 3 bases, with 9 bases between them. The CDR3 runs to 12 residues. CDR1 is SNHLY and CDR2 is FYNNEI in the germline V gene. The CDR3 protein is CASRTENYEQYF. The CDR3 region has the DNA TGTGCCAGCAGGACAGAGAACTACGAGCAGTACTTC.

V is TRBV18 and J is TRBJ2-1; D may be TRBD2 (5 bases). Germline assignment: CDR1 KGHSH and CDR2 LQKENI. The CDR3 totals 18 residues. The ends were cut back, 6 bases at V and 0 bases at J, with 21 bases in the middle. The CDR3 loop reads CASSHRLDGVSSYNEQFF. The CDR3 region has the DNA TGTGCCAGCTCGCACCGATTAGACGGGGTTAGCTCCTACAATGAGCAGTTCTTC.

Concerning this clone itself: In the same sample, other DNA sequences code for this CDR3. This chain joins TRBV27 and TRBJ2-1, with D perhaps matching TRBD1 (6 bases). The germline V gene encodes CDR1 MNHEY and CDR2 SMNVEV (reference sequence). The CDR3 sequence is 14 residues long. Trimming cost V 2 bases and J 1 base, with 6 bases left between them. CDR3 loop: CASSLRGSYNEQFF. The CDR3 DNA follows: TGTGCCAGCAGTTTAAGGGGGTCCTACAATGAGCAGTTCTTC.

The gene calls are TRBV7-9 and TRBJ2-3; 7 nucleotides line up with TRBD1. V gave up 2 bases and J gave up 2 bases; unmatched junction bases: 4. The CDR3 has 15 amino acids. Germline CDR1 is SEHNR and CDR2 is FQNEAQ (reference sequence). CDR3 nucleotides: TGTGCCAGCAGCTTATCGGGACAGCTCACAGATACGCAGTATTTT. It yields the protein CASSLSGQLTDTQYF.

This chain uses TRBV7-6 with TRBJ2-1, with 12 bases fitting TRBD2. V lost 2 bases and J lost 7; bases outside the gene matches: 3. Germline CDR1 reads SGHVS; CDR2 reads FNYEAQ. CDR3 length equals 15 residues. The CDR3 reads CASSLLAGGPNEQFF. Written as DNA, the CDR3 is TGTGCCAGCAGCTTACTAGCGGGAGGGCCAAATGAGCAGTTCTTC.

The chain uses TRBV5-1 and TRBJ2-3, with 7 bases fitting TRBD2. The CDR3 extends over 18 amino acids. Per germline, CDR1 SGHRS and CDR2 YFSETQ. The V gene end was trimmed by 1 base and the J gene end by 1 base; junction bases not matched to a gene: 12. The CDR3 sequence is CASSLTAGPRPGTDTQYF. For the CDR3, the DNA is TGCGCCAGCAGCTTGACAGCGGGGCCCCGCCCAGGCACAGATACGCAGTATTTT.

J is TRBJ1-1 and V is TRBV4-2, with 8 bases fitting TRBD1. The CDR3 has 15 residues. The ends lost 0 bases at V and 7 bases at J; junction bases unmatched: 7. Germline-derived CDR1 and CDR2 are LGHNA and YNFKEQ. The CDR3 is CASSQDGRGRFEAFF. For the CDR3, the DNA is TGTGCCAGCAGCCAAGATGGCAGGGGGCGATTTGAAGCTTTCTTT.

This chain connects TRBV27 to TRBJ2-3; TRBD1 aligns across 8 bases. This CDR3 has 15 amino acids. CDR1 is MNHEY, CDR2 SMNVEV, per germline (reference sequence). V was clipped by 5 bases and J by 0 bases; unmatched bases: 4. The CDR3 loop is CASSTWDRSTDTQYF. The CDR3 nucleotides read TGTGCCAGCAGTACCTGGGACAGGAGCACAGATACGCAGTATTTT.

The rearrangement uses TRBV5-5 and TRBJ2-3; D unclear. The CDR3 length is 12 residues. Looked up from germline, CDR1 is SGHKS and CDR2 is YYEKEE (reference sequence). V shed 4 bases and J shed 6 bases, with 9 bases lying between them. The CDR3 region has the DNA TGTGCCAGCAGCCTAACGGAGGATACGCAGTATTTT. Protein: CASSLTEDTQYF.

CDR3 sequence: CASNGRVPDTQYF. CDR3 bases: TGTGCCAGCAATGGCAGGGTCCCAGATACGCAGTATTTT. This sequence joins TRBV28 and TRBJ2-3; D is perhaps TRBD1 (5 bases). CDR1 MDHEN and CDR2 SYDVKM come from the germline V gene. The CDR3 extends over 13 amino acids. Between the trimmed V and J ends, which lost 7 bases and 4 bases, there was a span of 12 bases.

The chain has TRBV5-4 and TRBJ2-2, with D possibly being TRBD2 (5 bases). V gave up 4 bases and J gave up 4 bases, with 14 bases separating them. Germline CDR1 SGHNT, CDR2 YYREEE (reference sequence). This CDR3 has 15 residues. CDR3 residues: CASSTPGISTGELFF. The DNA for the CDR3 is TGTGCCAGCAGCACCCCCGGGATTAGCACCGGGGAGCTGTTTTTT.

This rearrangement joins TRBV7-2 to TRBJ2-1; 7 bases match TRBD2. Germline values: CDR1 SGHTA, CDR2 FQGNSA. With 4 bases clipped from V and 6 bases from J, the junction kept 3 bases outside the gene matches. The CDR3 is 13 amino acids. CDR3 sequence reads: CASSWWGGNEQFF. The CDR3 bases are TGTGCCAGCAGCTGGTGGGGGGGCAATGAGCAGTTCTTC.

This chain connects TRBV9 to TRBJ2-3, with D possibly TRBD2 on 6 matching bases. V shed 3 bases and J shed 0 bases, with 11 bases lying between them. This CDR3 spans 15 amino acids. CDR1 and CDR2 (germline): SGDLS, YYNGEE. DNA of the CDR3: TGTGCCAGCAGCGCAGACGGGGGAAGCACAGATACGCAGTATTTT. Its translation is CASSADGGSTDTQYF.

This chain joins TRBV7-9 and TRBJ2-2; weak D call: TRBD1 (6 bases). Germline values: CDR1 SEHNR, CDR2 FQNEAQ (reference sequence). The CDR3 loop spans 16 amino acids. V lost 6 bases and J lost 10, with 24 bases in between. The CDR3 loop is CASSSTSDSRAVELFF. Written as DNA, the CDR3 is TGTGCCAGCAGTTCAACCTCGGACAGTCGGGCGGTGGAGCTGTTTTTT.

CDR3 bases: TGTGCCAGCAGCTTCGGACAGGGGGCCGGGGAGCTGTTTTTT. Its translation: CASSFGQGAGELFF. The chain uses TRBV11-3 and TRBJ2-2; TRBD1 matches at 10 bases. V shed 3 bases and J 6 bases; nucleotides not matched to a gene: 1. Per the germline V gene, CDR1 is SGHNT and CDR2 is YENEEA. The length of the CDR3 is 14 residues.

A note on this clone: Other DNA sequences in this specimen translate into the identical CDR3. The chain is built from TRBV19 and TRBJ1-2, with 8 positions matching TRBD1. With 3 bases clipped from V and 1 base from J, the junction kept 4 bases outside the gene matches. CDR3 length: 15 amino acids. Germline V gene data show CDR1 as LNHDA and CDR2 as SQIVND (reference sequence). The CDR3 loop is CASSIGQGLNYGYTF. The CDR3 DNA sequence: TGTGCCAGTAGTATCGGACAGGGCCTTAACTATGGCTACACCTTC.

The gene calls are TRBV5-1 and TRBJ2-1; TRBD2 aligns across 9 bases. Per the germline V gene, CDR1 is SGHRS and CDR2 is YFSETQ. V dropped 0 bases and J dropped 0; count of bases not matched to a gene: 7. The CDR3 spans 18 residues. CDR3 protein: CASSLDLAGESSYNEQFF. The CDR3 nucleotides read TGCGCCAGCAGCTTGGATTTAGCGGGGGAAAGCTCCTACAATGAGCAGTTCTTC.

The chain recombines TRBV19 with TRBJ2-6; the D gene is possibly TRBD2 (5 bases). CDR1 LNHDA and CDR2 SQIVND come from the germline V gene (reference sequence). V lost 6 bases to trimming and J lost 0 bases, with 12 bases between them. The CDR3 totals 16 residues. CDR3 DNA: TGTGCCAGTAGCGGAGGTAGTAACTCTGGGGCCAACGTCCTGACTTTC. Residues: CASSGGSNSGANVLTF.

This chain connects TRBV7-9 to TRBJ1-1, with D hard to call. V shed 6 bases and J shed 0 bases, with 8 bases lying between them. Germline CDR1 is SEHNR and CDR2 is FQNEAQ (reference sequence). The CDR3 is 13 amino acids. The CDR3 here is CASSSTVNTEAFF. For the CDR3, the DNA is TGTGCCAGCAGTTCTACAGTGAACACTGAAGCTTTCTTT.